This entry lists 21 T cell receptor beta chains sequenced from one sample in a study of OX40 agonist ivuxolimab in advanced cancers. Profiling relied on immunoSEQ multiplex PCR, and the TCRdb table lists in-frame clones only, not all of them. The top ten clones hold about a third of a sample with tens of thousands of clones, over 65% of them seen once. The specimen comprised CD4+ or CD8+ T cells sorted from blood, sampled in a trial of the OX40 agonist ivuxolimab. These receptors were taken from an adult with an advanced solid tumor such as melanoma, head and neck, liver or kidney cancer.

The chain combines TRBV5-4 with TRBJ2-3; 12 bases fit TRBD2. Germline V gene lookup returns CDR1 SGHNT and CDR2 YYREEE (reference sequence). V dropped 4 bases and J dropped 6; count of bases not matched to a gene: 12. CDR3 size: 17 residues. CDR3 nucleotide sequence: TGTGCCAGCAGCCCCCTAGCGGGAGGGCCCTCGTCTGATACGCAGTATTTT. Amino acid sequence: CASSPLAGGPSSDTQYF.

The chain is built from TRBV5-6 and TRBJ2-2, with TRBD2 as a possible D gene (6 bases). Looked up from germline, CDR1 is SGHDT and CDR2 is YYEEEE. This CDR3 contains 13 residues. V lost 3 bases, J lost 6 bases, and 9 bases lay in between. CDR3 sequence reads: CASSSEGAGELFF. The DNA for the CDR3 is TGTGCCAGCAGCTCGGAGGGAGCCGGGGAGCTGTTTTTT.

The chain combines TRBV27 with TRBJ2-7; the match to TRBD1 covers 11 bases. The junction had 11 bases not matched to a gene; V was cut back by 7 bases and J by 6 bases. The germline gives CDR1 MNHEY, CDR2 SMNVEV (reference sequence). The CDR3 sequence is 15 residues long. The CDR3 is CASNHLGQGASEQYF. CDR3 DNA: TGTGCCAGCAACCATTTAGGACAGGGGGCTAGCGAGCAGTACTTC.

This rearrangement joins TRBV7-6 to TRBJ2-1; TRBD2 is a possible D gene (5 bases). CDR1 and CDR2 from the germline V gene are SGHVS and FNYEAQ. Trimming pared 0 bases from V and 8 bases from J, leaving 8 bases between. The CDR3 has 13 amino acids. CDR3 protein: CASSLAAAYEQFF. CDR3 nucleotides: TGTGCCAGCAGCTTAGCAGCGGCGTATGAGCAGTTCTTC.

This clone was recorded a few times. The chain combines TRBV19 with TRBJ2-7; D is uncertain. CDR3 length equals 14 residues. The germline V gene encodes CDR1 LNHDA and CDR2 SQIVND (reference sequence). Between the trimmed V and J ends, which lost 2 bases and 5 bases, there was a span of 13 bases. The CDR3 reads CASSISILTNEQYF. The CDR3, as DNA: TGTGCCAGTAGTATATCTATTTTAACCAACGAGCAGTACTTC.

The chain uses TRBV7-9 and TRBJ2-7; 7 bases agree with TRBD2. Germline CDR1 SEHNR, CDR2 FQNEAQ (reference sequence). The CDR3 is made up of 15 amino acids. Losses at the gene ends were 5 bases for V and 7 bases for J; bases not matched to a gene: 14. CDR3: CASSPPVGREGEQYF. The CDR3 bases are TGTGCCAGCAGCCCACCGGTGGGCAGGGAGGGGGAGCAGTACTTC.

The V gene is TRBV7-9, the J gene TRBJ2-1, with TRBD2 matching 13 bases. The germline CDR1 and CDR2 sequences are SEHNR and FQNEAQ (reference sequence). V shed 8 bases and J 9 bases; nucleotides not matched to a gene: 7. The CDR3 contains 14 residues. This CDR3 reads CASPGLAGVGEQFF. The CDR3 DNA reads as TGTGCCAGCCCCGGACTAGCGGGAGTGGGTGAGCAGTTCTTC.

The chain couples TRBV5-1 to TRBJ2-7, with D uncertain. The length of the CDR3 is 11 residues. V lost 5 bases, J lost 3 bases, and 6 bases lay in between. Germline V gene sequence: CDR1 SGHRS, CDR2 YFSETQ. In DNA form, the CDR3 reads TGCGCCAGCAGTCCCGGCTACGAGCAGTACTTC. Protein sequence: CASSPGYEQYF.

CDR3: CASSPRQGTNTEAFF. CDR3 DNA: TGTGCCAGCAGCCCAAGACAGGGGACCAACACTGAAGCTTTCTTT. The rearrangement links TRBV7-6 to TRBJ1-1, with 8 nucleotides matching TRBD1. J gave up 2 bases and V 5 bases, and 7 bases lay outside the gene matches. Germline V CDR1 and CDR2: SGHVS, FNYEAQ. The CDR3 is 15 amino acids.

The chain links TRBV28 to TRBJ1-1; D not certain. The CDR3 covers 13 residues. Per germline, CDR1 MDHEN and CDR2 SYDVKM. V lost 7 bases and J lost 2, with 11 bases in between. CDR3 loop: CASNPSANTEAFF. In nucleotides, the CDR3 is TGTGCCAGCAACCCATCAGCAAACACTGAAGCTTTCTTT.

The chain is built from TRBV7-9 and TRBJ2-7, with D maybe TRBD1 (6 bases). The CDR3 consists of 13 residues. The germline V gene has CDR1 SEHNR and CDR2 FQNEAQ (reference sequence). V lost 8 bases, J lost 0 bases, and 11 bases lay in between. CDR3 loop: CASERGGSYEQYF. The CDR3 DNA reads as TGTGCCAGCGAAAGAGGGGGCTCCTACGAGCAGTACTTC.

The J gene is TRBJ1-3, the V gene TRBV27; D is ambiguous. Germline V gene sequence: CDR1 MNHEY, CDR2 SMNVEV (reference sequence). CDR3 length equals 15 residues. Trimming left V 5 bases short and J 4 bases short, with 15 bases between. CDR3 nucleotide sequence: TGTGCCAGCAGTCCCGCAGTGGGATACGGAAACACCATATATTTT. It is translated as CASSPAVGYGNTIYF.

The V call is TRBV19, the J call TRBJ1-5; no clear D gene. The length of the CDR3 is 15 residues. Trimming cost V 1 base and J 0 bases, with 7 bases left between them. Germline CDR1 and CDR2: LNHDA and SQIVND (reference sequence). CDR3 loop: CASSIAVPSNQPQHF. CDR3 nucleotide sequence: TGTGCCAGTAGTATAGCGGTACCTAGCAATCAGCCCCAGCATTTT.

The V call is TRBV7-3, the J call TRBJ2-3, with 9 nucleotides matching TRBD1. The CDR3 totals 14 residues. CDR1 is SGHTA and CDR2 is FQGTGA in the germline V gene. V shed 5 bases, J shed 6 bases, and the junction held 6 bases outside the gene matches. The CDR3 sequence is CASSRTGVGDTQYF. CDR3 sequence (DNA): TGTGCCAGCAGCCGGACAGGGGTTGGGGATACGCAGTATTTT. Based on the CDR3 plus reference TRBV7-3 and TRBJ2-3, the full variable domain is GAGVSQTPSNKVTEKGKYVELRCDPISGHTALYWYRQSLGQGPEFLIYFQGTGAADDSGLPNDRFFAVRPEGSVSTLKIQRTERGDSAVYLCASSRTGVGDTQYFGPGTRLTVL.

The chain is built from TRBV4-1 and TRBJ2-7; the match to TRBD2 covers 12 bases. V lost 3 bases and J lost 2; bases outside the gene matches: 14. Germline loops: CDR1 MGHRA, CDR2 YSYEKL. This CDR3 spans 19 amino acids. In DNA, the CDR3 is TGCGCCAGCAGCCATGCTTTTACCATCGGACTAGCGGGAACCTACGAGCAGTACTTC. Translated, it gives CASSHAFTIGLAGTYEQYF.

CDR3 amino acids: CASSLVQGVVYEQYF. Written as DNA, the CDR3 is TGTGCCAGCAGTTTAGTCCAGGGGGTTGTCTACGAGCAGTACTTC. This chain connects TRBV28 to TRBJ2-7, with 7 bases matching TRBD1. The CDR3 consists of 15 residues. Germline assignment: CDR1 MDHEN and CDR2 SYDVKM. V dropped 2 bases and J dropped 3; count of bases not matched to a gene: 7.

This clone was picked up one time. The gene calls are TRBV25-1 and TRBJ2-2; no reliable D call. Trimming left V 5 bases short and J 2 bases short, with 9 bases between. CDR1 is MGHDK and CDR2 is SYGVNS in the germline V gene. The CDR3 covers 14 residues. CDR3 protein: CASSWASNTGELFF. CDR3 coding DNA: TGTGCCAGCAGTTGGGCCTCAAACACCGGGGAGCTGTTTTTT. Based on the CDR3 plus reference TRBV25-1 and TRBJ2-2, the full variable domain is EADIYQTPRYLVIGTGKKITLECSQTMGHDKMYWYQQDPGMELHLIHYSYGVNSTEKGDLSSESTVSRIRTEHFPLTLESARPSHTSQYLCASSWASNTGELFFGEGSRLTVL.

This chain connects TRBV27 to TRBJ1-1; D not resolved. The CDR3 has 14 amino acids. Per the germline V gene, CDR1 is MNHEY and CDR2 is SMNVEV (reference sequence). Trimming cost V 3 bases and J 4 bases, with 12 bases left between them. In nucleotides, the CDR3 is TGTGCCAGCAGTTTTAGTCTAATGGGCACTGAAGCTTTCTTT. Amino acid sequence: CASSFSLMGTEAFF.

V is TRBV13 and J is TRBJ2-1, with 10 bases matching TRBD2. CDR1 PRHDT and CDR2 FYEKMQ come from the germline V gene (reference sequence). The J segment lost 6 bases and the V segment lost 2 bases, leaving 4 bases of the junction unmatched. The CDR3 extends over 15 amino acids. In DNA, the CDR3 is TGTGCCAGCAGCTTACTAGCGGGAGTCGTCAATGAGCAGTTCTTC. This sequence encodes CASSLLAGVVNEQFF. Full variable domain (outside the CDR3, taken from reference TRBV13 and TRBJ2-1): AAGVIQSPRHLIKEKRETATLKCYPIPRHDTVYWYQQGPGQDPQFLISFYEKMQSDKGSIPDRFSAQQFSDYHSELNMSSLELGDSALYFCASSLLAGVVNEQFFGPGTRLTVL.

The V call is TRBV7-9, the J call TRBJ2-7; D possibly corresponds to TRBD2 (5 bases). The CDR3 runs 15 residues. V lost 5 bases and J lost 0, with 14 bases in between. CDR1 SEHNR and CDR2 FQNEAQ come from the germline V gene (reference sequence). CDR3 coding DNA: TGTGCCAGCAGCCTACACGACTATAGCTCCTACGAGCAGTACTTC. Its protein product is CASSLHDYSSYEQYF. The full variable domain, rest sourced from reference TRBV7-9 and TRBJ2-7, is DTGVSQNPRHKITKRGQNVTFRCDPISEHNRLYWYRQTLGQGPEFLTYFQNEAQLEKSRLLSDRFSAERPKGSFSTLEIQRTEQGDSAMYLCASSLHDYSSYEQYFGPGTRLTVT.

CDR3 nucleotide sequence: TGTGCCATCAGCCCCGCGGTCACAGATACGCAGTATTTT. Its translation: CAISPAVTDTQYF. V usage is TRBV10-3 and J usage is TRBJ2-3; D is unclear. CDR3 size: 13 residues. Germline CDR1 is ENHRY and CDR2 is SYGVKD. V dropped 6 bases and J dropped 2 bases, with 9 bases sitting between them.